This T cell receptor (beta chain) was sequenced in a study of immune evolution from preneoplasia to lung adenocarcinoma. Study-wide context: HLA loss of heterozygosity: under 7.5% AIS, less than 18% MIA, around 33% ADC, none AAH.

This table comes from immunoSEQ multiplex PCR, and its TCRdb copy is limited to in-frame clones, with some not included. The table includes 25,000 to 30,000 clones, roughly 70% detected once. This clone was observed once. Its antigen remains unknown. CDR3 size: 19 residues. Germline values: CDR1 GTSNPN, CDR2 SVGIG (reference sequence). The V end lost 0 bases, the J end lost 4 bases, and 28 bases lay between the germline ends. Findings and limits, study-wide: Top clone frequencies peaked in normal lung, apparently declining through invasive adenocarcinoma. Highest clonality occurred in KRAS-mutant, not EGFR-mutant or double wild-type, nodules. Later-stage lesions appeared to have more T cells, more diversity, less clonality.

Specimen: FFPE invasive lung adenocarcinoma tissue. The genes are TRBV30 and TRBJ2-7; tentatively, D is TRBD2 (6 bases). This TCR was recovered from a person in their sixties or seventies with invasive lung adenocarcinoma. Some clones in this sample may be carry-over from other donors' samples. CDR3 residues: CAWSVSWGPAGLRAYEQYF. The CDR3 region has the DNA TGTGCCTGGAGTGTAAGTTGGGGTCCAGCGGGCCTGCGGGCTTACGAGCAGTACTTC.